This T cell receptor beta chain was profiled in a study of cytomegalovirus exposure and HLA in healthy donors (dated by TCRdb to the late 2010s). Looking at the study overall: An earlier analysis of 587 of the donors reported 276 Gb of sequence data and around 120 million unique TCR beta sequences obtained from 150 million to 200 million T cells. An earlier analysis of 450 to 750 of the donors used high-throughput TCR beta sequencing to judge whether each TCR beta V gene segment behaved as functional or pseudogenic. A later genetic analysis took genome-wide SNP genotypes for about 65% of the 666 donors and used that subset as a discovery cohort. Roughly five DR-DQ haplotypes were treated as single units for association and clustering because of strong linkage in the cohort. A later analysis re-examined previously published TCR beta repertoires from 600 to 700 donors and added high-resolution HLA genotyping to investigate patterns of TCR occurrence. The study aimed to test whether cataloging public T cell receptors could reveal signatures of past pathogen exposure. In addition to the first cohort of 500 to 850 subjects, a separate validation cohort of 120 different subjects was used. Across approximately 400 genotyped donors of the cohort, an average of about 220,000 unique TCR beta nucleotide sequences per donor were sequenced, and 15% to 20% of those sequences were non-productive. Every discovery cohort repertoire had been produced on one sequencing platform. Donor age, sex, ethnicity and CMV serostatus were compiled together with the repertoire data. HLA typing included class I and class II loci at four-digit resolution. An early release that covered fewer than 800 HLA-typed donors contained approximately 300 gigabases of sequencing data and 65 million to 100 million unique TCR sequences. The number of typed donors differed by locus: roughly 629-630 for A, B, C, DRB1 and DQB1; 522 for DQA1; over 600 for DPA1; and 400 to 480 for DPB1. To predict cytomegalovirus infection status, the study brought together high-throughput TCR immunosequencing, statistical association of individual TCRs with disease status, and machine learning. The T cell repertoires of 550 to 850 subjects were profiled by immunosequencing and related to cytomegalovirus serostatus. Rather than drawing on any new phenotypic data, the later analysis identified candidate immune exposures from TCR beta sequences and the way those sequences occurred across donors. The genetic ancestry cluster associated with self-reported Caucasian donors included roughly 84% of the approximately 410 genotyped donors. Broader findings and caveats from the paper: Approximately 18 rarely observed V segments, including chromosome 9 orphons, were excluded from the earlier analysis of just under 600 of the donors because counts were too low. According to a later analysis, most CMV-associated TCR beta chains appeared to be HLA-restricted, and the HLA associations seemed to be driven largely by CMV exposure. In a later analysis, the rate of TCR association differed among HLA loci, with DRB1 alleles having the most associated TCRs and HLA-C alleles having the fewest. In vitro tests confirmed that a few of the cytomegalovirus-associated TCR beta chains recognize cytomegalovirus antigens. The 87-base-pair reads could not distinguish some IMGT-functional V segments, including TRBV6-2 and TRBV6-3, so those segments were excluded. The study listed approximately 160 TCR beta chains as associated with cytomegalovirus. V-gene and J-gene trimming of TCR beta chains was associated with a missense DCLRE1C variant in a later genetic analysis, and the association was replicated in an independent cohort. Broadly in line with IMGT annotations, most TCR beta V segments showed up in productive rearrangements about 87% or about 30% of the time in an earlier analysis of approximately 640 of the donors. A later analysis reported that several top co-occurrence clusters appeared linked to parvovirus B19, influenza, CMV and Epstein-Barr virus. The presence/absence analyses assumed that sequencing depth was roughly uniform across donors, and that assumption may not be true. While some public TCRs were present in many individuals, most TCR sequences turned up only very rarely across donors. According to the authors, the approach could potentially be generalized to other disease states and immunological phenotypes. The sequencing pipeline was judged likely to have produced a cluster of highly shared sequence variants as a technical artifact. When HLA alleles, especially DR and DQ, strongly co-occurred, TCR associations were difficult to assign to individual alleles. A later analysis associated 15,000 or so TCR beta sequences with specific HLA alleles at a false discovery rate of 0.05. According to a later genetic analysis, donors in an Asian-associated ancestry cluster had fewer N-insertions in productive TCRs than the approximately 630-donor mean. HLA typing was unavailable for some donors at each locus, so association tests used only the typed subset. For the cohort, immune exposure information was limited to CMV serostatus. A later analysis found that HLA-associated TCR beta chains were more clonally expanded and had lower generation probabilities than equally common non-associated chains. Only TCR beta chains were sequenced in this cohort, and the absence of alpha or paired-chain data limited detectable features. Linkage disequilibrium might explain the correlated functional status among segregating V segments, but an unknown experimental factor could not be excluded. The classifier was reported to diagnose cytomegalovirus status with high specificity and sensitivity in both the original and validation cohorts. A further reported finding was that TCR beta sequences accurately predicted the HLA-A and HLA-B alleles for most subjects in the first cohort.

V and J lose 6 bases and 3 bases, and a span of 12 bases separates them. CDR1 MNHEY and CDR2 SVGAGI are derived from the germline V gene. From its cysteine to its phenylalanine, the CDR3 spans 15 amino acids. Of all the DNA, just the CDR3 is kept, 45 bases in frame from base 1. To prepare the library, the immunoSEQ multiplex PCR assay was applied. A mixture of 60 forward primers for TCR Vbeta segments and 13 reverse primers for TCR Jbeta segments was used in the multiplex PCR. The CDR3 region of rearranged TCR beta genes was amplified from genomic DNA with a multiplex PCR assay. The Illumina HiSeq System was used to sequence the amplified TCR beta libraries as 87-base-pair reads. The original methods were these. Across the roughly 700 repertoires, a later analysis counted roughly 77 million unique TCR beta chains, some 11 million of which were shared by at least two donors. To remove PCR and sequencing errors, raw reads were error-corrected and collapsed into unique sequences using a nearest-neighbor algorithm that merged closely related sequences. To assign V, D and J gene segments, CDR3 sequences were aligned to IMGT reference sequences. Each retained sequence needed at least a six-nucleotide match to both a V gene segment and a J gene segment. A rearrangement counted as productive if the CDR3 had no stop codons and remained in frame with V and J, and every other rearrangement counted as non-productive. Following IMGT convention, CDR3 was defined as the stretch from the second conserved V-encoded cysteine up to the conserved J-encoded phenylalanine. The earlier analysis of about 500 of the donors excluded sequences that lacked an unambiguous match to a single V gene segment. An earlier analysis of 550 to 650 of the donors classified V segments as functional when productive rearrangements were above 56.7% and as segregating when the standard deviation between donors was above 5%. To diagnose cytomegalovirus status from the catalog of TCR beta chain sequences, a statistical classification framework was built. In a later analysis, TCR nucleotide sequences were compared against IMGT/GENE-DB human TR gene sequences so that V and J genes could be assigned. A later analysis assigned CDR3 sequences and most-parsimonious VDJ recombination scenarios with the TCRdist pipeline. A later analysis defined each TCR beta chain by its CDR3 amino acid sequence plus V-gene family, and excluded reads lacking a unique V-gene family. As a way to deal with suspected cross-contamination and a sequencing artifact, a later analysis dropped over 550 nucleotide sequences that were highly shared and had low generation probability. In a later analysis, a clonal expansion index for each public chain was calculated from normalized within-repertoire ranks of inferred template counts. In a later analysis, generation probabilities were computed using a VDJ recombination model fitted to out-of-frame rearrangements, and the results were checked against IGoR. Hypergeometric tests were used in a later analysis to score TCR-TCR, TCR-HLA and TCR-CMV co-occurrence, with a repertoire-size bias correction applied to the TCR pairs. In a later analysis, false discovery rates were estimated by permuting HLA or CMV assignments 20 times. A later analysis grouped co-occurring TCRs with DBSCAN, adding TCRdist sequence similarity when clustering within HLA-allele-positive subsets. Co-occurrence clustering excluded repertoires with fewer than 30,000 or more than 120,000 public chains, plus five with anomalous nucleotide sharing. TCRdb took over this immuneACCESS table, retaining in-frame rearrangements with V and J assigned. Such tables are incomplete; in checked studies, under half of the missing clones stem from an unresolved V gene, and the remainder is unexplained. D and trimming were read from the DNA, whereas the V and J calls and clone size are those reported in that table. The sample's table lists a count of about 54,000 clones. Of the sample, approximately 6.8% is held by the ten largest clones.

On this clone: Which antigen it targets is not known.

The cohort consisted of fewer than 700 healthy bone marrow donors. At the time of sampling, every cohort member was nominally healthy, though immune exposures that went unrecorded were likely present. The donor was CMV seronegative and was included in the group of around 320 seronegative cohort members. A peripheral blood sample was provided by each donor, and peripheral blood mononuclear cells were used for TCR beta sequencing. The Qiagen DNeasy Blood Extraction Kit was used to extract genomic DNA from the blood cell samples. This clonotype originated in a middle-aged woman in good health and CMV-seronegative. The chain employs TRBV6-5 and TRBJ1-6, with TRBD1 tentatively as D gene (6 bases match). Sequenced: PBMCs. The sequenced DNA: TGTGCCAGCAGATTGACAGGAGACTATAATTCACCCCTCCACTTT. This gives the protein CASRLTGDYNSPLHF.